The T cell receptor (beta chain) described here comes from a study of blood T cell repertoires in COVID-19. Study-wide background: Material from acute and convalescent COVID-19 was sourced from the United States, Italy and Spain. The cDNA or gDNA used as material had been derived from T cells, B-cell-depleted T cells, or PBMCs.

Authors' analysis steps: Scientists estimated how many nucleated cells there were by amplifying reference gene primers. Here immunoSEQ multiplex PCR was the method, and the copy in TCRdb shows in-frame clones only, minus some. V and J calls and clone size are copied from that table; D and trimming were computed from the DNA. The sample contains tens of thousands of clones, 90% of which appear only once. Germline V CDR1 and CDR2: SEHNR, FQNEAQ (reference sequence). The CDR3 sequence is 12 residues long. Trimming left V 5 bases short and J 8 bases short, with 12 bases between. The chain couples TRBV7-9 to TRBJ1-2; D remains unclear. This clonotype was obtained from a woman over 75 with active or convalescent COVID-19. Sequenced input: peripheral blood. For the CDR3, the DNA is TGTGCCAGCAGCCGGTACGAGCTGGGCTACACCTTC. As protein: CASSRYELGYTF.